One sample yielded the 3 T cell receptor beta chains listed below, sequenced in a study of siplizumab effects on memory and regulatory T cells. This table comes from immunoSEQ multiplex PCR, and its TCRdb copy is limited to in-frame clones, with some not included. The table has tens of thousands of clones, about 96% seen once; the top ten hold roughly 0.097%. The material sequenced was naive CD8+ T cells sorted from blood. Receptors originate from a human donor in good health.

The rearrangement uses TRBV15 and TRBJ2-7; no definite D call. This CDR3 has 13 amino acids. V was shortened by 0 bases and J by 5 bases, with 8 bases between the two germline ends. The germline CDR1 and CDR2 sequences are LNHNV and YYDKDF (reference sequence). Here the CDR3 reads CATSREVLNEQYF. The CDR3, as DNA: TGTGCCACCAGCAGAGAGGTTCTCAACGAGCAGTACTTC.

As to this clone: Other DNA sequences from this sample encode an identical CDR3 as well. The genes are TRBV7-9 and TRBJ2-1, with a weak D call TRBD2 (6 bases). The V gene lost 3 bases and the J gene lost 1 base, with 7 bases spanning the gap. The germline V gene encodes CDR1 SEHNR and CDR2 FQNEAQ (reference sequence). The CDR3 is 14 amino acids. The CDR3 sequence is CASSLGGSYNEQFF. Written as DNA, the CDR3 is TGTGCCAGCAGCTTGGGAGGATCCTACAATGAGCAGTTCTTC.

The chain is built from TRBV19 and TRBJ2-3; D could derive from TRBD1 or TRBD2 (5 bases each). Germline V gives CDR1 LNHDA, CDR2 SQIVND (reference sequence). This CDR3 has 15 amino acids. V gave up 1 base and J gave up 4 bases, with 12 bases separating them. The CDR3 here is CASSIGLRGADTQYF. DNA of the CDR3: TGTGCCAGTAGTATAGGTCTCCGGGGCGCAGATACGCAGTATTTT.